This note documents a single T cell receptor (beta chain) sequence. This specimen comes from a study of cytomegalovirus exposure and HLA in healthy donors. PCR employed 60 Vbeta and 13 Jbeta primers. Method: immunoSEQ multiplex PCR; TCRdb's copy keeps in-frame clones and lacks some. In the table there are fewer than 200,000 clones, approximately 90% of which are singletons. The sample consisted of PBMCs. The TCR was taken from a woman under 40 in good health and CMV-seronegative.

CDR3 sequence: CASSVTAGARYNEQFF. The CDR3 DNA reads as TGTGCCAGCAGCGTAACAGCGGGAGCCCGCTACAATGAGCAGTTCTTC. V and J are TRBV9 and TRBJ2-1; TRBD2 matches at 8 bases. This CDR3 is built from 16 residues. Germline CDR1 is SGDLS and CDR2 is YYNGEE. The trim removed 1 base at V and 3 bases at J, leaving 6 bases unmatched.